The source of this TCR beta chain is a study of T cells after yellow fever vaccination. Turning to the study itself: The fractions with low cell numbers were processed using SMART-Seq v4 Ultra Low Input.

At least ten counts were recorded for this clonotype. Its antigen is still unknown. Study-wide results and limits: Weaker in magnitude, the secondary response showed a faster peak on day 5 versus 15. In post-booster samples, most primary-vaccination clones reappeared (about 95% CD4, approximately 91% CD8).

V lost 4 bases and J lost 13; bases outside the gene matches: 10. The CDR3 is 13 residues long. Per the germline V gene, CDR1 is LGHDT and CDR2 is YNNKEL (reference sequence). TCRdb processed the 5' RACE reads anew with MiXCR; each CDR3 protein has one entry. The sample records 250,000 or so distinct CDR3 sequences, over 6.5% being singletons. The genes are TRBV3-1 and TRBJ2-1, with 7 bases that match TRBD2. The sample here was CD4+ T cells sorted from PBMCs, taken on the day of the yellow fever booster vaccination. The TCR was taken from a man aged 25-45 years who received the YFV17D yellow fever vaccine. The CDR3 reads CASSLLAGEAQFF. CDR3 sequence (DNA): TGTGCCAGCAGCCTTTTAGCGGGTGAGGCCCAGTTCTTC.